This passage covers 4 T cell receptor beta chains from one sample sequenced in a study of cytomegalovirus exposure and HLA in healthy donors. Only in-frame clones appear in the TCRdb table, and some are missing; sequencing was by immunoSEQ multiplex PCR. The sample has approximately 220,000 clones; around four fifths are singletons. The specimen sequenced was PBMCs. Every receptor here comes from a woman in her thirties in good health and CMV-seropositive.

V gene TRBV4-1 combines with J gene TRBJ2-5, with TRBD1 identical over 7 bases. The CDR3 loop spans 14 amino acids. Germline V gene sequence: CDR1 MGHRA, CDR2 YSYEKL. The trim removed 4 bases at V and 3 bases at J, leaving 5 bases unmatched. In DNA, the CDR3 is TGCGCCAGCAGCCGACCCGACAGGGAAGAGACCCAGTACTTC. Amino acids: CASSRPDREETQYF.

V usage is TRBV28 and J usage is TRBJ1-5, with a weak D call TRBD1 (5 bases). This CDR3 comprises 15 residues. V lost 5 bases and J 0 bases, leaving 11 bases between the germline ends. The germline V gene has CDR1 MDHEN and CDR2 SYDVKM. CDR3 coding DNA: TGTGCCAGCAGTGCGGACACCGATAGCAATCAGCCCCAGCATTTT. It codes for CASSADTDSNQPQHF.

V usage is TRBV29-1 and J usage is TRBJ2-3, with D uncertain. With 4 bases removed from V and 2 bases from J, the gap between germline ends came to 10 bases. This CDR3 is built from 13 residues. The germline V gene encodes CDR1 SQVTM and CDR2 ANQGSEA. CDR3 nucleotide sequence: TGCAGCGTTGTTCTGGCCTACACAGATACGCAGTATTTT. As protein: CSVVLAYTDTQYF.

The chain employs TRBV25-1 and TRBJ2-7; perhaps TRBD1 as D (6 bases). The CDR3 has 16 amino acids. Germline V gives CDR1 MGHDK, CDR2 SYGVNS. Between the trimmed V and J ends, which lost 5 bases and 0 bases, there was a span of 17 bases. CDR3 sequence (DNA): TGTGCCAGCAGTCACGAGACAGGAGAACCCTCCTACGAGCAGTACTTC. This sequence encodes CASSHETGEPSYEQYF.